Below are 2 T cell receptor beta chains sequenced from a single sample in a study of cytomegalovirus exposure and HLA in healthy donors. PCR was performed using 60 Vbeta and 13 Jbeta primers. This table comes from immunoSEQ multiplex PCR, and its TCRdb copy is limited to in-frame clones, with some not included. The profile shows approximately 52,000 clones, more than 65% of them singletons. Sequences were obtained from PBMCs. These receptors all stem from a man in his forties in good health and CMV-seropositive.

This sequence joins TRBV7-8 and TRBJ2-3; D unclear. The CDR3 runs to 15 residues. V lost 0 bases and J 2 bases, leaving 9 bases between the germline ends. The V gene's germline CDR1 is SGHVS and CDR2 FQNEAQ. DNA of the CDR3: TGTGCCAGCAGCTTAGCAGTCAGGTACACAGATACGCAGTATTTT. It encodes CASSLAVRYTDTQYF.

The J gene is TRBJ2-7, the V gene TRBV7-9; maybe TRBD2 (6 bases). Trimming took off 4 bases at V and 0 bases at J, with 13 bases between the two ends. CDR3 length: 15 residues. Looked up from germline, CDR1 is SEHNR and CDR2 is FQNEAQ (reference sequence). The CDR3 region is CASSSGTLSSYEQYF. CDR3 in DNA: TGTGCCAGCAGCTCCGGGACTCTCAGCTCCTACGAGCAGTACTTC.